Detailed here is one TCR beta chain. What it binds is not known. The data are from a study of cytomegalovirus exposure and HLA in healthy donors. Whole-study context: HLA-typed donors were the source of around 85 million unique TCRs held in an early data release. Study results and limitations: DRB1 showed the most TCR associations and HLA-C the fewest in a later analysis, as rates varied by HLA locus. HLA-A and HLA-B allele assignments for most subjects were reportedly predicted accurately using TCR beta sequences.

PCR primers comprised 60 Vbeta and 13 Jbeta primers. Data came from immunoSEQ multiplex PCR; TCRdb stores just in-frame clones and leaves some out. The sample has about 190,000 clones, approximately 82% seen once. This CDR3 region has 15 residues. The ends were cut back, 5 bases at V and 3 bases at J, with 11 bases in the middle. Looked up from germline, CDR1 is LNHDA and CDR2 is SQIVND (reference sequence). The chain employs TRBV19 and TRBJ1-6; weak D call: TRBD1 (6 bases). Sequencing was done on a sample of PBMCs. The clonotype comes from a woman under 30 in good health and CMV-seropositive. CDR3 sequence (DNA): TGTGCCAGTAGTCACAGGGCCGACTATAATTCACCCCTCCACTTT. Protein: CASSHRADYNSPLHF.